This T cell receptor beta chain is drawn from a study of cytomegalovirus exposure and HLA in healthy donors. V trimming: 2 bases; J trimming: 7 bases; junction bases outside the gene matches: 7. This CDR3 region has 14 residues. Germline V lookup: CDR1 SGHTA, CDR2 FQGNSA. The PCR had 60 Vbeta and 13 Jbeta primers. Profiling relied on immunoSEQ multiplex PCR, and the TCRdb table lists in-frame clones only, not all of them. Among around 230,000 clones, over 75% were seen once, and the ten largest hold about 0.5%. In regard to this clone: Antigen specificity is unknown.

General study points: When a later analysis compared HLA-associated TCR beta chains with equally common others, the HLA-associated chains turned out to be more clonally expanded and to have lower generation probabilities. TCR beta sequences reportedly predicted most subjects' HLA-A and HLA-B alleles accurately. V- and J-gene trimming in TCR beta was tied to a missense DCLRE1C variant by an analysis performed later.

Sequencing was carried out using PBMCs. The source of this sequence is a boy between 10 and 17 years old in good health and CMV-seronegative. The chain has TRBV7-2 and TRBJ2-7, with 8 bases that match TRBD2. DNA of the CDR3: TGTGCCAGCAGCTTAAGGCGGGCTAGCGGGGAGCAGTACTTC. Its translation: CASSLRRASGEQYF.